The present TCR beta chain was sequenced within a study of T cells in Graves' hyperthyroidism and ophthalmopathy. Findings and caveats of the study: Within blood appeared most thyroid clonotypes that had expanded above 0.001. Using 13 V-J features, a model discriminated ophthalmopathy from stable hyperthyroidism.

About this clonotype: What it binds is unknown.

Amplification of TCR beta CDR3 regions was performed using RNA transcripts as template. TCR CDR3 underwent first-round RT-PCR with the HTBI primer set. TCRdb called the multiplex PCR reads again in MiXCR, with one record for every CDR3 protein. The table records 480,000 or so distinct CDR3 sequences, 35% to 50% of them present only once. CDR1 LGHDT and CDR2 YNNKEL come from the germline V gene (reference sequence). This CDR3 is 15 amino acids long. The V end was cut by 0 bases, the J end by 5 bases, with 13 bases between. Patients with uncontrolled infections, other autoimmune diseases, pregnancy or lactation were excluded. Diagnoses used clinical symptoms, serum thyroxine and TRAb, thyroid ultrasound and orbital computed tomography.

V gene TRBV3-1 combines with J gene TRBJ1-2; possibly TRBD1 for D (6 bases). The sequenced sample consisted of peripheral blood or thyroid tissue (not recorded which). The TCR was taken from an adult woman with Graves' disease, either hyperthyroidism or ophthalmopathy (not recorded which). The CDR3 spells CASSQERRGRYGYTF. CDR3 sequence (DNA): TGTGCCAGCAGCCAAGAAAGGCGGGGGCGTTATGGCTACACCTTC.